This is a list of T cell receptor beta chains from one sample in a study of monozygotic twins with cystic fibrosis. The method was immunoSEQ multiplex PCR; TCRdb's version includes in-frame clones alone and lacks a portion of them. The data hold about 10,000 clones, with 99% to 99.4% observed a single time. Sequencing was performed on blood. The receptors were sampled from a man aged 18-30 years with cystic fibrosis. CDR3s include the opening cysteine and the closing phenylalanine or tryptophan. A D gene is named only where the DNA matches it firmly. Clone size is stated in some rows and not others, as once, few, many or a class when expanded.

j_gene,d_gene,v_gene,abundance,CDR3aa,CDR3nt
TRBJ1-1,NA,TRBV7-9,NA,CASSHQGLGVAGGTEAFF,TGTGCCAGCAGCCATCAGGGGTTAGGGGTGGCCGGGGGCACTGAAGCTTTCTTT
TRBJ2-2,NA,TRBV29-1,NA,CSVRAAWTGELFF,TGCAGCGTTAGGGCCGCGTGGACCGGGGAGCTGTTTTTT
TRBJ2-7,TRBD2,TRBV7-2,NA,CASSPGRVSYEQYF,TGTGCCAGCAGCCCCGGGAGGGTATCCTACGAGCAGTACTTC
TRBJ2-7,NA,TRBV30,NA,CAWSGGDRRYF,TGTGCCTGGAGTGGGGGGGATAGACGGTACTTC
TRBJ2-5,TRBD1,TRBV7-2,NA,CASSLDRGQETQYF,TGTGCCAGCAGCTTGGACAGGGGACAAGAGACCCAGTACTTC
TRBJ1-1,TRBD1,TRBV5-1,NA,CASSLAQGGNTEAFF,TGCGCCAGCAGCTTGGCCCAGGGGGGGAACACTGAAGCTTTCTTT
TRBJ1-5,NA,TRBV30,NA,CAWSMGYSNQPQHF,TGTGCCTGGAGTATGGGGTATAGCAATCAGCCCCAGCATTTT
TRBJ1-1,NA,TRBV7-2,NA,CASSSPTDPGAFF,TGTGCCAGCAGCTCACCGACAGACCCTGGAGCTTTCTTT
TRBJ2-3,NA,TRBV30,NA,CAWSAGPTSYF,TGTGCCTGGAGTGCTGGACCGACCTCGTATTTT
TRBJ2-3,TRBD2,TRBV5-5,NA,CASSSRLAGGSDTQYF,TGTGCCAGCAGCTCCAGACTAGCGGGGGGCTCAGATACGCAGTATTTT
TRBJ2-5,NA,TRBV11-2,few,CASSPPGRVGETQYF,TGTGCCAGCAGCCCCCCGGGCAGGGTGGGAGAGACCCAGTACTTC
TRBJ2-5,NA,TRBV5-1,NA,CASSPSRIYLQETQYF,TGCGCCAGCAGCCCATCTCGGATATACCTCCAGGAGACCCAGTACTTC
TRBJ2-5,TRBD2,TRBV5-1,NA,CASSSRTSGQETQYF,TGCGCCAGCAGCTCCCGGACTAGCGGTCAAGAGACCCAGTACTTC
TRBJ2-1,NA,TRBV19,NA,CASSTTGLNEQFF,TGTGCCAGTAGTACGACGGGGCTGAATGAGCAGTTCTTC
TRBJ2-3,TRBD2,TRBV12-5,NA,CASGSLAPTSGRAGDTQYF,TGTGCTAGTGGTTCCCTGGCCCCCACTAGCGGGAGGGCCGGAGATACGCAGTATTTT
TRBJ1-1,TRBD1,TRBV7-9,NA,CASSSSGGPAEAFF,TGTGCCAGCAGCTCTTCAGGGGGTCCCGCTGAAGCTTTCTTT
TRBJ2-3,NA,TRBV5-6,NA,CASSLGPSTDTQYF,TGTGCCAGCAGCTTGGGACCAAGCACAGATACGCAGTATTTT
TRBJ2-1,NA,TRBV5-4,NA,CASSLQPSGGSSYNEQFF,TGTGCCAGCAGCTTGCAGCCCTCGGGGGGCAGCTCCTACAATGAGCAGTTCTTC
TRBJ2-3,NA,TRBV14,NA,CASSQVNQPSTDTQYF,TGTGCCAGCAGCCAAGTAAACCAACCTAGCACAGATACGCAGTATTTT
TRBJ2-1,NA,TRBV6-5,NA,CASSSGLPAEVREQFF,TGTGCCAGCAGTTCCGGGCTCCCGGCCGAAGTGCGGGAGCAGTTCTTC
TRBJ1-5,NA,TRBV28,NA,CASSLGTPSNQPQHF,TGTGCCAGCAGTTTGGGGACACCCAGCAATCAGCCCCAGCATTTT
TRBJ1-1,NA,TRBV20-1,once,CSGERTEAFF,TGCAGTGGTGAGAGGACTGAAGCTTTCTTT
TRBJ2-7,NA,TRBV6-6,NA,CASSRWGDSRKSEQYF,TGTGCCAGCAGCCGCTGGGGGGACAGCAGAAAAAGCGAGCAGTACTTC
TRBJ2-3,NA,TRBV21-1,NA,CASSKEAPSGGVVTDTQYF,TGTGCCAGCAGCAAAGAGGCGCCTAGCGGAGGGGTAGTTACAGATACGCAGTATTTT
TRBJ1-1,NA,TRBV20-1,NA,CSVREGAAFF,TGCAGTGTCCGTGAAGGTGCCGCTTTCTTT
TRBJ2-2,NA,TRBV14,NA,CASSQAGNTGELFF,TGTGCCAGCAGCCAGGCAGGGAACACCGGGGAGCTGTTTTTT
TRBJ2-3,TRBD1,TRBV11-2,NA,CASSRDRGRGRSDTQYF,TGTGCCAGCAGCAGAGATAGAGGCAGGGGGCGTTCAGATACGCAGTATTTT
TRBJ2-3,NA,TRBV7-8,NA,CASSRHQGRELGTDTQYF,TGTGCCAGCAGCCGCCACCAAGGCAGGGAATTAGGAACAGATACGCAGTATTTT
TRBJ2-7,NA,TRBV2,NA,CASNTGDFSYEQYF,TGTGCCAGCAACACAGGGGACTTCTCCTACGAGCAGTACTTC
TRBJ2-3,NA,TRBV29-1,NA,CSVDPQAGNTDTQYF,TGCAGCGTTGATCCACAGGCGGGGAACACAGATACGCAGTATTTT
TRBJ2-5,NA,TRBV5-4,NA,CASSLFGPETQYF,TGTGCCAGCAGCTTGTTCGGCCCAGAGACCCAGTACTTC
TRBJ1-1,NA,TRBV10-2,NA,CASSLREEAFF,TGCGCCAGCAGCCTTCGGGAAGAAGCTTTCTTT
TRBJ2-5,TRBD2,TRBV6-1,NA,CASSRTGGYETQYF,TGTGCCAGCAGCCGTACGGGGGGGTACGAGACCCAGTACTTC
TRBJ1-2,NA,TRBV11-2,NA,CASSPPSRGYTF,TGTGCCAGCAGCCCCCCCTCACGAGGCTACACCTTC
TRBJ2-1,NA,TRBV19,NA,CASSMGSGGLDNEQFF,TGTGCCAGTAGTATGGGATCGGGGGGCCTTGACAATGAGCAGTTCTTC
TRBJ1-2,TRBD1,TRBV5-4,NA,CASSMQQGNSYGYTF,TGTGCCAGCAGCATGCAACAGGGGAATTCGTATGGCTACACCTTC
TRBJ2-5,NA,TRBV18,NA,CASSPRRLGAQETQYF,TGTGCCAGCTCACCAAGACGGCTAGGAGCGCAAGAGACCCAGTACTTC
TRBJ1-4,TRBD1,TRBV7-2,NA,CASSSTGGGLEKLFF,TGTGCCAGCAGCTCGACAGGGGGTGGCTTGGAAAAACTGTTTTTT